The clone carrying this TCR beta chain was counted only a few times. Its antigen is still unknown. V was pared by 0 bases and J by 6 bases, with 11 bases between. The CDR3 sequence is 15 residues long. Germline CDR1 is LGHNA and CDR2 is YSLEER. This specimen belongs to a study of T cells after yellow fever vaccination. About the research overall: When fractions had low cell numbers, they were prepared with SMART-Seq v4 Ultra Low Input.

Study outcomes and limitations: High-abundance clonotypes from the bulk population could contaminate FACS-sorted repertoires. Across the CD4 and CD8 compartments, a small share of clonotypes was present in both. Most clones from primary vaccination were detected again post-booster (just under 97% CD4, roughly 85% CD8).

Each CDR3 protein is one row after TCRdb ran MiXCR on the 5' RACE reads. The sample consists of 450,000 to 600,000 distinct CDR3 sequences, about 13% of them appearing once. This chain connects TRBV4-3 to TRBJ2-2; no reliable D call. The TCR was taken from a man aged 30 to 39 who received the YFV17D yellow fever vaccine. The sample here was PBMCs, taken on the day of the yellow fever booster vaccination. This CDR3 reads CASSQDAKWPGELFF. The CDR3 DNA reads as TGCGCCAGCAGCCAAGATGCTAAGTGGCCCGGGGAGCTGTTTTTT.